Listed below are T cell receptor beta chains from one sample, sequenced in a study of beta chain features in type 1 diabetes. Sequencing used immunoSEQ multiplex PCR; TCRdb keeps in-frame clones, though not all of them. The sample holds more than 250,000 clones, roughly 20% seen once. Specimen: naive CD4+ T cells from blood. Receptors originate from a middle-aged woman with type 1 diabetes. The CDR3 runs from the conserved cysteine through the conserved F or W. D genes are given only for firm matches. Some rows mark clone size as missing; the rest say once, few, many or name a class of expanded clone.

D	size	V	length	J	CDR3	DNA
TRBD2	-	TRBV5-1	18	TRBJ2-1	CASRVTGLATASYNEQFF	TGCGCCAGCAGGGTAACGGGACTAGCGACCGCCTCCTACAATGAGCAGTTCTTC
TRBD1	-	TRBV29-1	14	TRBJ1-4	CSVEGLQGNEKLFF	TGCAGCGTTGAAGGCCTACAGGGGAATGAAAAACTGTTTTTT
TRBD1	-	TRBV4-2	14	TRBJ1-1	CASSRQGARAEAFF	TGTGCCAGCAGCCGTCAGGGGGCTAGGGCTGAAGCTTTCTTT
TRBD1	few	TRBV5-1	15	TRBJ1-5	CASSLEGGANQPQHF	TGCGCCAGCAGCTTGGAAGGGGGCGCGAATCAGCCCCAGCATTTT
-	-	TRBV4-1	15	TRBJ2-5	CASSQDTGAGETQYF	TGCGCCAGCAGCCAAGACACAGGGGCGGGGGAGACCCAGTACTTC
-	few	TRBV5-5	14	TRBJ2-1	CASSLVAANNEQFF	TGTGCCAGCAGCTTGGTAGCGGCCAACAATGAGCAGTTCTTC
-	-	TRBV15	14	TRBJ1-5	CATSSQGFNQPQHF	TGTGCCACCAGCTCTCAGGGCTTTAATCAGCCCCAGCATTTT
TRBD1	few	TRBV30	13	TRBJ2-5	CAWSKGQGETQYF	TGTGCCTGGAGTAAAGGACAGGGGGAGACCCAGTACTTC
-	-	TRBV20-1	10	TRBJ2-5	CSAQGRTQYF	TGCAGTGCTCAGGGGAGGACCCAGTACTTC
-	-	TRBV5-1	14	TRBJ1-1	CASSLARSRTEAFF	TGCGCCAGCAGCTTGGCCCGGAGCCGGACTGAAGCTTTCTTT
-	-	TRBV4-1	20	TRBJ1-6	CASSQDGGGAGRVDNSPLHF	TGCGCCAGCAGCCAAGATGGAGGTGGCGCAGGTCGGGTTGATAATTCACCCCTCCACTTT
-	-	TRBV29-1	14	TRBJ1-2	CSVDSIDSWVGYTF	TGCAGCGTTGATTCCATCGACAGCTGGGTAGGCTACACCTTC
TRBD1	few	TRBV19	13	TRBJ1-5	CASRTGGGQPQHF	TGTGCCAGTAGGACAGGGGGCGGTCAGCCCCAGCATTTT
TRBD2	-	TRBV23-1	15	TRBJ2-3	CASSQTSGSTDTQYF	TGCGCCAGCAGCCAAACTAGCGGGAGTACAGATACGCAGTATTTT
-	-	TRBV4-3	15	TRBJ2-5	CASSQDGGSLQTQYF	TGCGCCAGCAGCCAAGATGGCGGTAGTTTGCAGACCCAGTACTTC
-	few	TRBV19	12	TRBJ1-3	CASGGHGNTIYF	TGTGCCAGTGGCGGCCACGGAAACACCATATATTTT
-	-	TRBV4-2	14	TRBJ1-3	CASSQVGLGNTIYF	TGTGCCAGCAGCCAAGTTGGCCTTGGAAACACCATATATTTT